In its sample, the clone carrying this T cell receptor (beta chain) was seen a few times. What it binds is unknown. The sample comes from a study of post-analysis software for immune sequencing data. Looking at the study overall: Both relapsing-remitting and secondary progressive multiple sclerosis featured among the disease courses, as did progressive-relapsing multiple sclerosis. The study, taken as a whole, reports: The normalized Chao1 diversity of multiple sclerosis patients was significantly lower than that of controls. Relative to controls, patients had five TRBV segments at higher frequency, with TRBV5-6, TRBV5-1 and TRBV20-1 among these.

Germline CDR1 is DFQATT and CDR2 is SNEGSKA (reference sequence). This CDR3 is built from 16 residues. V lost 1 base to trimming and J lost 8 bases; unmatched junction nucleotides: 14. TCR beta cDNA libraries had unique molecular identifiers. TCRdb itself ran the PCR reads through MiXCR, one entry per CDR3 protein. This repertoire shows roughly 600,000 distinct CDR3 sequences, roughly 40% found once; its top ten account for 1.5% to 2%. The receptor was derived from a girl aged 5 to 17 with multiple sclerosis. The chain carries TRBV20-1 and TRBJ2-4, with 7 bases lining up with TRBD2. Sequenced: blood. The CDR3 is CSARGPAGLISDIQYF. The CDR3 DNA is TGCAGTGCTAGAGGCCCGGCGGGACTAATAAGTGACATTCAGTACTTC.